Below are 15 T cell receptor beta chains sequenced from a single sample in a study of blood T cell repertoires in COVID-19. The method was immunoSEQ multiplex PCR; TCRdb's version includes in-frame clones alone and lacks a portion of them. The sample records 85,000 to 130,000 clones, less than 85% being singletons. Source material: peripheral blood. Source of these receptors: a woman aged 60-70 years with acute or convalescent COVID-19.

The chain couples TRBV7-8 to TRBJ2-1, with TRBD2 matching over 13 bases. After removal of 5 bases from V and 7 bases from J, the junction contained 8 bases not matched to a gene. Per the germline V gene, CDR1 is SGHVS and CDR2 is FQNEAQ. The CDR3 length is 16 residues. As DNA, the CDR3 is TGTGCCAGCAGCCGAGTAGGGACTAGCGGGAATAATGAGCAGTTCTTC. Translated: CASSRVGTSGNNEQFF.

This rearrangement joins TRBV30 to TRBJ2-1; 7 bases agree with TRBD2. Germline V gene data show CDR1 as GTSNPN and CDR2 as SVGIG (reference sequence). Trimming removed 5 bases from V and 1 base from J; junction bases left unmatched: 11. The CDR3 is 16 amino acids. In nucleotides, the CDR3 is TGTGCCTGGGTAATTTTCGGCGGGAGTTCCTACAATGAGCAGTTCTTC. Its protein is CAWVIFGGSSYNEQFF.

The rearrangement joins TRBV6-5 to TRBJ2-7; 7 bases map to TRBD1. The CDR3 has 14 residues. The ends lost 5 bases at V and 3 bases at J; junction bases unmatched: 7. Germline lookup yields CDR1 MNHEY and CDR2 SVGAGI. The DNA for the CDR3 is TGTGCCAGCAGTCCAGGGGGTTCGGGCTACGAGCAGTACTTC. Residues: CASSPGGSGYEQYF.

J is TRBJ2-5 and V is TRBV5-5; possible D gene TRBD2, 5 bases. V was trimmed by 0 bases and J by 5 bases, leaving 14 bases between them. The CDR3 runs 15 residues. From germline, CDR1 is SGHKS and CDR2 YYEKEE (reference sequence). The CDR3 DNA follows: TGTGCCAGCAGCTTGGCTACGAGTAGAGGGGAGACCCAGTACTTC. It is translated as CASSLATSRGETQYF.

This clone has a single count. The germline gene is not matched at one end of the junction; a read error may be the cause. This chain links TRBV3-1 (or the pseudogene TRBV3-2) with TRBJ2-7; D might be TRBD1 (6 bases). The CDR3 loop spans 14 amino acids. Germline loops: CDR1 LGHDT, CDR2 YNNKEL (reference sequence). In nucleotides, the CDR3 is TGTGCCAGCAGCCAAAGGGACACCTCCTCTCGACCCCACTTC. This sequence encodes CASSQRDTSSRPHF.

The chain employs TRBV27 and TRBJ2-7, with D possibly TRBD1 on 5 matching bases. Germline V CDR1 and CDR2: MNHEY, SMNVEV (reference sequence). The CDR3 spans 14 residues. Deletions cut 7 bases from V and 4 bases from J, with 17 bases between. This chain's CDR3 is CASKQQVGSYEQYF. The CDR3 DNA is TGTGCCAGCAAGCAACAGGTCGGTTCGTACGAGCAGTACTTC.

The CDR3, as DNA: TGTGCCAGCAGCCAAATAGCGGGGGATACGCAGTATTTT. This sequence encodes CASSQIAGDTQYF. The rearrangement links TRBV16 to TRBJ2-3; 8 positions agree with TRBD2. The CDR3 extends over 13 amino acids. The germline CDR1 and CDR2 sequences are KGHSY and FQNENV. The ends lost 2 bases at V and 6 bases at J; junction bases unmatched: 1.

This clone was seen more than once but under ten times. The rearrangement joins TRBV6-5 to TRBJ1-4; 7 bases match TRBD1. The CDR3 runs 15 residues. CDR1 is MNHEY, CDR2 SVGAGI, per germline. Unmatched junction bases numbered 6, after V lost 7 bases and J lost 1 base. The CDR3 DNA reads TGTGCCAGCAAAACCAACAGGGGAACTAATGAAAAACTGTTTTTT. This codes for CASKTNRGTNEKLFF.

The chain links TRBV6-5 to TRBJ2-3; 7 bases are a match to TRBD2. The CDR3 covers 15 residues. Trimming took 5 bases from V and 3 from J; bases not matched to a gene: 8. Germline CDR1 MNHEY, CDR2 SVGAGI. CDR3 amino acids: CASSLGQGGTDTQYF. CDR3 DNA: TGTGCCAGCAGTCTGGGCCAGGGAGGGACAGATACGCAGTATTTT.

The V gene is TRBV9, the J gene TRBJ1-6; 8 bases align to TRBD1. Germline assignment: CDR1 SGDLS and CDR2 YYNGEE. There are 14 residues in the CDR3. Trimming removed 4 bases from V and 9 bases from J; junction bases left unmatched: 6. CDR3 protein: CASSPRTGFSPLHF. The CDR3 DNA follows: TGTGCCAGCAGCCCCCGGACAGGGTTTTCACCCCTCCACTTT.

This clone was picked up one time. The rearrangement links TRBV11-2 to TRBJ2-7; D not certain. The V end lost 6 bases, the J end lost 4 bases, and 7 bases lay between the germline ends. CDR3 length: 11 residues. Germline assignment: CDR1 SGHAT and CDR2 FQNNGV. DNA for the CDR3: TGTGCCAGCAGTTCAGGTTACGAGCAGTACTTC. Its protein product is CASSSGYEQYF.

This chain connects TRBV19 to TRBJ1-1, with 8 bases fitting TRBD1. Trimming cost V 7 bases and J 1 base; bases outside gene matches: 11. The CDR3 length is 16 residues. Germline values: CDR1 LNHDA, CDR2 SQIVND (reference sequence). CDR3 coding DNA: TGTGCCAGTAACCCCAGGGGGCTGGTAGGGAACACTGAAGCTTTCTTT. It specifies CASNPRGLVGNTEAFF.

The rearrangement links TRBV5-4 to TRBJ1-2; 8 nucleotides agree with TRBD1. The CDR3 length is 14 residues. V trimming: 2 bases; J trimming: 7 bases; junction bases outside the gene matches: 7. CDR1 is SGHNT and CDR2 is YYREEE in the germline V gene (reference sequence). The CDR3 nucleotides read TGTGCCAGCAGCTTAGGGCAGGGGGCGCTTGGCTACACCTTC. Amino acid sequence: CASSLGQGALGYTF.

The chain has TRBV28 and TRBJ2-7; D is undetermined. Germline lookup yields CDR1 MDHEN and CDR2 SYDVKM. V was pared by 7 bases and J by 3 bases, with 10 bases between. The CDR3 has 12 amino acids. CDR3 coding DNA: TGTGCCAGCAAACTGTCTAGCTACGAGCAGTACTTC. It yields the protein CASKLSSYEQYF.

This clone was observed a handful of times. This chain joins TRBV27 and TRBJ2-1; TRBD2 agrees at 13 bases. Germline V lookup: CDR1 MNHEY, CDR2 SMNVEV (reference sequence). The trim removed 3 bases at V and 14 bases at J, leaving 13 bases unmatched. The CDR3 totals 16 residues. The CDR3 DNA reads as TGTGCCAGCAGTTTCCGGGGGACTAGCGGGAAGAACTGGGAGTTCTTC. Amino acid sequence: CASSFRGTSGKNWEFF.